The 31 T cell receptor beta chains in this list originate from one sample, sequenced in a study of early T cells in non-severe SARS-CoV-2 infection. TCRdb recomputed calls from the 5' RACE reads with MiXCR, one row per CDR3 protein. The sample comprises approximately 60,000 distinct CDR3 sequences, under 15% of which are singletons, and around 1.4% rests with the top ten. Sequencing was carried out using whole blood. These TCRs come from an adult who was a healthcare worker with PCR-confirmed SARS-CoV-2 infection or an uninfected control (not recorded which).

This clonotype was seen at least ten times. J is TRBJ2-4 and V is TRBV11-2; 7 bases agree with TRBD1. The CDR3 has 13 amino acids. Germline V gene data show CDR1 as SGHAT and CDR2 as FQNNGV. V gave up 1 base and J gave up 13 bases; unmatched junction bases: 7. This CDR3 is CASSLGAPGQQYF. DNA for the CDR3: TGTGCCAGCAGCTTAGGGGCCCCGGGACAGCAGTACTTC.

This clonotype was seen at least ten times. This chain connects TRBV4-1 to TRBJ2-7; D is perhaps TRBD2 (5 bases). V was cut by 2 bases and J by 3 bases, with 8 bases left in between. Germline V gene lookup returns CDR1 MGHRA and CDR2 YSYEKL. The CDR3 is 13 amino acids. Written as DNA, the CDR3 is TGCGCCAGCAGCCAAATCAGCGGCTACGAGCAGTACTTC. It yields the protein CASSQISGYEQYF.

This clonotype was seen only a few times. This chain joins TRBV11-2 and TRBJ1-2, with D possibly matching TRBD1 (5 bases). Germline loops: CDR1 SGHAT, CDR2 FQNNGV. The CDR3 is 15 residues long. V was pared by 7 bases and J by 1 base, with 16 bases between. CDR3 DNA sequence: TGTGCCAGCACCCCTGTACGGGGCCTTAACTATGGCTACACCTTC. Encoded protein: CASTPVRGLNYGYTF.

This clonotype was counted once. The chain combines TRBV6-5 with TRBJ2-5, with TRBD1 as a possible D gene (5 bases). V was shortened by 6 bases and J by 3 bases, with 14 bases between the two germline ends. This CDR3 is built from 14 residues. Germline lookup yields CDR1 MNHEY and CDR2 SVGAGI. The CDR3 DNA sequence: TGTGCCAGCAGCCCAGGGTGGTTTAAAGAGACCCAGTACTTC. This encodes CASSPGWFKETQYF.

The genes are TRBV28 and TRBJ2-5; perhaps TRBD1 as D (5 bases). The CDR3 spans 18 residues. Germline V gene sequence: CDR1 MDHEN, CDR2 SYDVKM. V lost 7 bases and J 5 bases, leaving 29 bases between the germline ends. CDR3 amino acids: CASTTLSLAGISEETQYF. CDR3 nucleotide sequence: TGTGCCAGCACCACATTGAGCCTGGCAGGGATTAGTGAGGAGACCCAGTACTTC. Using reference TRBV28 and TRBJ2-5 for the parts outside the CDR3, the full variable domain is DVKVTQSSRYLVKRTGEKVFLECVQDMDHENMFWYRQDPGLGLRLIYFSYDVKMKEKGDIPEGYSVSREKKERFSLILESASTNQTSMYLCASTTLSLAGISEETQYFGPGTRLLVL.

This clonotype appeared many times. This sequence joins TRBV6-1 and TRBJ2-1; 9 bases agree with TRBD2. The germline gives CDR1 MNHNS, CDR2 SASEGT. The CDR3 contains 19 residues. Trimming cost V 5 bases and J 2 bases; bases outside gene matches: 16. The CDR3 DNA reads TGTGCCAGCAGTCCTATGGAGCGGGGGGCCAACCGTCCCTACAATGAGCAGTTCTTC. Translated: CASSPMERGANRPYNEQFF.

This clonotype was seen more than once but under ten times. This rearrangement joins TRBV7-9 to TRBJ1-5; tentative D call: TRBD1 (5 bases). Between the trimmed V and J ends, which lost 1 base and 6 bases, there was a span of 7 bases. The CDR3 loop spans 13 amino acids. Per germline, CDR1 SEHNR and CDR2 FQNEAQ (reference sequence). The CDR3 reads CASSLEGTQPQHF. The CDR3 DNA is TGTGCCAGCAGCTTAGAGGGGACTCAGCCCCAGCATTTT.

V is TRBV20-1 and J is TRBJ1-5; no firm D call. Trimming shortened V by 6 bases and J by 2 bases, and 17 bases separated the two germline ends. The CDR3 is 15 amino acids. Looked up from germline, CDR1 is DFQATT and CDR2 is SNEGSKA (reference sequence). The chain's CDR3 is CSAPLGLRGNQPQHF. As DNA, the CDR3 is TGCAGTGCCCCCCTGGGTCTGAGAGGCAATCAGCCCCAGCATTTT.

This clonotype turned up a few times. The CDR3 loop is CASRRTDSNQPQHF. The CDR3 DNA reads as TGTGCCAGCAGGCGGACAGATAGCAATCAGCCCCAGCATTTT. V gene TRBV6-2 or TRBV6-3 combines with J gene TRBJ1-5; the D gene is possibly TRBD1 (6 bases). The germline V gene has CDR1 MNHEY and CDR2 SVGEGT. V lost 6 bases and J lost 0, with 9 bases in between. This CDR3 has 14 residues.

V usage is TRBV28 and J usage is TRBJ1-2; weak D call: TRBD1 (5 bases). The CDR3 is made up of 14 amino acids. CDR1 is MDHEN, CDR2 SYDVKM, per germline. The V end lost 3 bases, the J end lost 6 bases, and 14 bases lay between the germline ends. The CDR3 nucleotides read TGTGCCAGCAGTTTCGGGGGGTCCGTCGATGGCTACACCTTC. It translates to CASSFGGSVDGYTF.

Many counts were recorded for this clonotype. V and J are TRBV20-1 and TRBJ1-4, with TRBD1 matching 7 bases. Germline-derived CDR1 and CDR2 are DFQATT and SNEGSKA (reference sequence). V was pared by 3 bases and J by 7 bases, with 20 bases of the junction left unmatched. The CDR3 spans 18 residues. CDR3 DNA sequence: TGCAGTGCTAGGGGGTCCGGACAGGACGGGGATCTCGGTGAAAAACTGTTTTTT. Translation gives CSARGSGQDGDLGEKLFF.

The V call is TRBV7-2, the J call TRBJ2-2; D is undetermined. V gave up 1 base and J gave up 6 bases, with 6 bases separating them. Germline V CDR1 and CDR2: SGHTA, FQGNSA. This CDR3 is built from 13 residues. DNA of the CDR3: TGTGCCAGCAGCTTAGTTGCACCCGGGGAGCTGTTTTTT. This codes for CASSLVAPGELFF.

This clonotype appeared a few times. This rearrangement joins TRBV4-3 to TRBJ1-2; D not resolved. Trimming stripped 0 bases from V and 8 bases from J, with 10 bases between. This CDR3 region has 13 residues. The V gene's germline CDR1 is LGHNA and CDR2 YSLEER. The CDR3 sequence: CASSQELKKGYTF. CDR3 nucleotide sequence: TGCGCCAGCAGCCAAGAACTGAAGAAGGGCTACACCTTC.

This clonotype was counted at least ten times. V and J are TRBV7-9 and TRBJ1-1, with D possibly TRBD1 on 5 matching bases. This CDR3 is 12 amino acids long. V was trimmed by 7 bases and J by 9 bases, leaving 15 bases between them. Germline loops: CDR1 SEHNR, CDR2 FQNEAQ (reference sequence). DNA for the CDR3: TGTGCCAGCACCAAGGAACGGGGCAAAGCTTTCTTT. Its translation: CASTKERGKAFF. Complete variable domain (other parts from reference TRBV7-9 and TRBJ1-1): DTGVSQNPRHKITKRGQNVTFRCDPISEHNRLYWYRQTLGQGPEFLTYFQNEAQLEKSRLLSDRFSAERPKGSFSTLEIQRTEQGDSAMYLCASTKERGKAFFGQGTRLTVV.

This clonotype was seen a few times. The V call is TRBV12-3 or TRBV12-4, the J call TRBJ1-5; tentative D call: TRBD1 (5 bases). The CDR3 spans 15 residues. Between the trimmed V and J ends, which lost 1 base and 4 bases, there was a span of 11 bases. The CDR3 loop reads CASSLGGTQNQPQHF. The CDR3 DNA sequence: TGTGCCAGCAGTTTAGGGGGGACCCAAAATCAGCCCCAGCATTTT.

This clonotype was recorded many times. The CDR3 DNA sequence: TGTGCCAGCAGCTCAACAGGGGTCCACGGCTACACCTTC. This gives the protein CASSSTGVHGYTF. V is TRBV5-6 and J is TRBJ1-2, with TRBD1 matching over 7 bases. Trimming cost V 3 bases and J 8 bases; bases outside gene matches: 7. The CDR3 is 13 amino acids. Germline V CDR1 and CDR2: SGHDT, YYEEEE.

This clonotype has a count of ten or more. This chain uses TRBV19 with TRBJ1-2, with no clear D. V was cut by 7 bases and J by 4 bases, with 16 bases left in between. From germline, CDR1 is LNHDA and CDR2 SQIVND (reference sequence). The CDR3 consists of 14 residues. CDR3 in amino acids: CASNSGRSIYGYTF. The CDR3 DNA sequence: TGTGCCAGTAACTCCGGACGTAGCATCTATGGCTACACCTTC.

This clonotype was counted between two and nine times. V usage is TRBV6-2 or TRBV6-3 and J usage is TRBJ2-3, with 11 positions matching TRBD2. The germline V gene encodes CDR1 MNHEY and CDR2 SVGEGT. CDR3 length: 17 residues. V trimming: 6 bases; J trimming: 2 bases; junction bases outside the gene matches: 10. CDR3 residues: CASRRRGLADYTDTQYF. The CDR3 DNA sequence: TGTGCCAGCAGGAGAAGGGGACTAGCGGACTACACAGATACGCAGTATTTT.

This clonotype was seen a handful of times. This chain links TRBV11-3 with TRBJ2-1; either TRBD1 or TRBD2 may supply D (5 bases each). Trimming shortened V by 0 bases and J by 9 bases, and 12 bases separated the two germline ends. The germline V gene encodes CDR1 SGHNT and CDR2 YENEEA. This CDR3 region has 14 residues. CDR3 region: CASSLDAPGGEQFF. CDR3 nucleotide sequence: TGTGCCAGCAGCTTAGATGCCCCTGGGGGTGAGCAGTTCTTC.

This clonotype was recorded at least ten times. The V and J genes are TRBV7-2 and TRBJ2-1; TRBD2 aligns across 9 bases. V lost 3 bases and J lost 4; bases outside the gene matches: 4. The CDR3 has 15 residues. In germline, CDR1 is SGHTA, CDR2 FQGNSA. CDR3 DNA: TGTGCCAGCAGCTTGGCGGGGGGGCCTTACAATGAGCAGTTCTTC. It codes for CASSLAGGPYNEQFF.

The table lists this clonotype with many counts. J is TRBJ1-5 and V is TRBV10-2; D might be TRBD1 (5 bases). CDR3 length equals 14 residues. Germline V gene data show CDR1 as WSHSY and CDR2 as SAAADI. Between the trimmed V and J ends, which lost 0 bases and 3 bases, there was a span of 6 bases. CDR3 in amino acids: CASSESDINQPQHF. In nucleotides, the CDR3 is TGCGCCAGCAGTGAGTCGGACATCAATCAGCCCCAGCATTTT.

This clonotype was recorded a few times. The chain uses TRBV5-4 and TRBJ2-5, with D uncertain. V dropped 1 base and J dropped 3 bases, with 10 bases sitting between them. The CDR3 runs to 14 residues. Germline loops: CDR1 SGHNT, CDR2 YYREEE (reference sequence). The CDR3 nucleotides read TGTGCCAGCAGCTTGTTGGGCCTTGAAGAGACCCAGTACTTC. Encoded protein: CASSLLGLEETQYF.

This clonotype occurred many times. The chain recombines TRBV3-1 with TRBJ2-7; TRBD1 matches at 7 bases. Per germline, CDR1 LGHDT and CDR2 YNNKEL (reference sequence). Trimming took 6 bases from V and 3 from J; bases not matched to a gene: 5. The CDR3 has 13 amino acids. CDR3 in DNA: TGTGCCAGCAGTCGAAACAGGGGCTACGAGCAGTACTTC. It is translated as CASSRNRGYEQYF.

This clonotype was counted only a few times. The chain carries TRBV25-1 and TRBJ2-1; D is unresolved. Trimming removed 3 bases from V and 3 bases from J, with 21 bases in between. The CDR3 loop spans 18 amino acids. Germline CDR1 MGHDK, CDR2 SYGVNS. This CDR3 is CASSDSEFWSPLYNEQFF. In nucleotides, the CDR3 is TGTGCCAGCAGTGATTCCGAGTTTTGGTCCCCCCTCTACAATGAGCAGTTCTTC.

This clonotype was seen a few times. The CDR3 region has the DNA TGTGCCAGCAGCTTATCGTGGACAGGTGTCTCGCTAAACTATGGCTACACCTTC. It is translated as CASSLSWTGVSLNYGYTF. The chain uses TRBV7-6 and TRBJ1-2; the match to TRBD1 covers 7 bases. Germline V gene data show CDR1 as SGHVS and CDR2 as FNYEAQ. This CDR3 has 18 residues. V lost 2 bases to trimming and J lost 2 bases; unmatched junction nucleotides: 14.

The table lists this clonotype with many counts. This chain uses TRBV2 with TRBJ1-1, with a possible D match to TRBD1 (6 bases). The V gene's germline CDR1 is SNHLY and CDR2 FYNNEI. V was cut by 6 bases and J by 10 bases, with 21 bases left in between. The CDR3 runs to 14 residues. The CDR3 region has the DNA TGTGCCAGCAGCGCGGACAGTATGAAGCTGGGAGCTTTCTTT. This gives the protein CASSADSMKLGAFF.

This clonotype has at least ten counts. The chain combines TRBV27 with TRBJ2-7, with 9 bases aligning to TRBD2. Germline loops: CDR1 MNHEY, CDR2 SMNVEV (reference sequence). With 3 bases clipped from V and 7 bases from J, the junction kept 7 bases outside the gene matches. The CDR3 is 14 residues long. DNA for the CDR3: TGTGCCAGCAGTTTGCTAGCGGGGTATGGTGAGCAGTACTTC. Amino acids: CASSLLAGYGEQYF.

This clonotype appeared many times. V usage is TRBV18 and J usage is TRBJ1-1; D is ambiguous. Trimming stripped 6 bases from V and 5 bases from J, with 13 bases between. Germline V gives CDR1 KGHSH, CDR2 LQKENI. CDR3 length equals 13 residues. In nucleotides, the CDR3 is TGTGCCAGCTCCGACCCGAGGAGGACTGAAGCTTTCTTT. Translating gives CASSDPRRTEAFF.

This clonotype showed up many times. The chain joins TRBV9 to TRBJ2-7; TRBD2 matches at 8 bases. The V and J ends lost 4 bases and 4 bases, in that order; junction bases with no gene match: 7. Germline V CDR1 and CDR2: SGDLS, YYNGEE. The CDR3 covers 14 residues. CDR3: CASSRGLGGYEQYF. The CDR3 DNA sequence: TGTGCCAGCAGCCGGGGACTAGGGGGTTACGAGCAGTACTTC.

This clonotype has a handful of counts. The chain combines TRBV12-3 or TRBV12-4 with TRBJ2-3; possibly TRBD2 for D (7 bases). The CDR3 runs to 13 residues. V was clipped by 3 bases and J by 9 bases, with 13 bases between them. CDR3 protein: CASSLGGPETQYF. DNA for the CDR3: TGTGCCAGCAGTTTGGGGGGGCCGGAAACGCAGTATTTT.

This clonotype showed up many times. This chain links TRBV27 with TRBJ2-5; no definite D call. The CDR3 is 15 amino acids. The V gene's germline CDR1 is MNHEY and CDR2 SMNVEV (reference sequence). Trimming shortened V by 6 bases and J by 4 bases, and 18 bases separated the two germline ends. CDR3 in DNA: TGTGCCAGCAGCCCCAGGACCCGAATGGGAGAGACCCAGTACTTC. This codes for CASSPRTRMGETQYF.